This T cell receptor (beta chain) was captured by sequencing in a study of blood T cell repertoires in COVID-19. Sequenced by immunoSEQ multiplex PCR; TCRdb stores in-frame clones only, minus some. The table shows 220,000 or so clones, with 80% to 85% occurring only once. The germline V gene has CDR1 MDHEN and CDR2 SYDVKM. The CDR3 consists of 12 residues. V shed 6 bases and J shed 7 bases, with 12 bases lying between them. Specimen: peripheral blood. The chain employs TRBV28 and TRBJ1-2, with a possible D match to TRBD1 (6 bases). The clonotype was recovered from a woman aged 25-40 years who had recovered from COVID-19. CDR3 loop: CASSYGTSGYTF. As DNA, the CDR3 is TGTGCCAGCAGCTACGGGACATCTGGCTACACCTTC.